The clone carrying this T cell receptor beta chain has ten or more counts. Its antigen is not identified. The data stem from a study of T cell repertoires in cytomegalovirus infection. Study in general: Recently identified HLA-C-restricted CMV epitopes were used, and well-studied HLA-B-restricted CMV epitopes were used as well. Signatures in public TCR beta sequences pointed to both CMV infection and matching HLA type.

V was cut by 2 bases and J by 7 bases, with 11 bases left in between. Germline values: CDR1 SGHTA, CDR2 FQGNSA. This CDR3 has 13 amino acids. MiXCR, applied by TCRdb to the reads, yields one record per CDR3 protein. Among around 99,000 distinct CDR3 sequences listed, about 30% were seen once. Study-level findings and limits: There were carriers of CMV plus the relevant HLA, and cumulative public TCR beta family frequency identified them. Within the response measured ex vivo, HLA-C-restricted CMV-specific TCR beta clonotypes were dominant.

The sequences come from CD8+ T cells from cultured PBMCs, collected from culture after CMV antigen stimulation. This TCR came from a human donor in good health (CMV status not recorded). Some clones in this sample may be carry-over from other donors' samples. The rearrangement links TRBV7-2 to TRBJ1-1; D is uncertain. The CDR3 sequence: CASSLFTAVEAFF. CDR3 in DNA: TGTGCCAGCAGCTTATTCACAGCCGTTGAAGCTTTCTTT.